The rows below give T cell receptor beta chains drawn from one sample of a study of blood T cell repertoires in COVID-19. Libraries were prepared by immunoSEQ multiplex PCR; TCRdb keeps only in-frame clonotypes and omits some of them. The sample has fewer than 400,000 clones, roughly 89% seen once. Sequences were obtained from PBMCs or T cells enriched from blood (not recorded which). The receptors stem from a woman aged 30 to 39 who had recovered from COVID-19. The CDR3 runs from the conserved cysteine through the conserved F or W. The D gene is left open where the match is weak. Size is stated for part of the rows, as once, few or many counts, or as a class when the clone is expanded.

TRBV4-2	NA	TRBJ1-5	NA	CASSQGLGTNQPQHF	TGTGCCAGCAGCCAAGGCCTCGGGACAAATCAGCCCCAGCATTTT
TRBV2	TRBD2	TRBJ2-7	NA	CASSGSGGGDYEQYF	TGTGCCAGCAGTGGGTCGGGAGGGGGTGACTACGAGCAGTACTTC
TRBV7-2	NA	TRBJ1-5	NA	CASSLEHNQPQHF	TGTGCCAGCAGCTTAGAACACAATCAGCCCCAGCATTTT
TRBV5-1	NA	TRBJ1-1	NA	CASSLGGNTEAFF	TGCGCCAGCAGCTTGGGAGGGAACACTGAAGCTTTCTTT
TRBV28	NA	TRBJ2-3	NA	CASSFTSPSTDTQYF	TGTGCCAGCAGTTTTACTAGCCCGAGCACAGATACGCAGTATTTT
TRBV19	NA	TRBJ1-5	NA	CASSMTEQPQHF	TGTGCCAGTAGTATGACGGAGCAGCCCCAGCATTTT
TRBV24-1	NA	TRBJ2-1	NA	CATSDAAGNEQFF	TGTGCCACCAGTGACGCTGCGGGGAATGAGCAGTTCTTC
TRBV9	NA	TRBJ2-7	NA	CASSVAAGAGEQYF	TGTGCCAGCAGCGTAGCGGCGGGGGCGGGCGAGCAGTACTTC
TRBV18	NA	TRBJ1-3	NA	CASSWTVHSGNTIYF	TGTGCCAGCTCATGGACAGTTCACTCTGGAAACACCATATATTTT
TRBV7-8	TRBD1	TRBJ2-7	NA	CASSGTGGLYEQYF	TGTGCCAGCAGCGGGACAGGGGGACTCTACGAGCAGTACTTC
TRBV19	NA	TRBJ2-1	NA	CASSYQGGLRYNEQFF	TGTGCCAGTAGTTATCAGGGCGGATTAAGATACAATGAGCAGTTCTTC
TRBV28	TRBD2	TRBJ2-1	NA	CASSSELAGDNEQFF	TGTGCCAGCAGTTCCGAGCTAGCGGGGGACAATGAGCAGTTCTTC
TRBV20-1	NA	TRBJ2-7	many	CSASSPSSYEQYF	TGCAGTGCTAGTTCTCCGAGCTCCTACGAGCAGTACTTC
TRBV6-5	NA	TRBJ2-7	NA	CASSTRPIDEQYF	TGTGCCAGCAGTACGAGGCCTATTGACGAGCAGTACTTC
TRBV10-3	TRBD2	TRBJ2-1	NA	CAISDGGGRGNEQFF	TGTGCCATCAGTGATGGAGGCGGGAGAGGGAATGAGCAGTTCTTC
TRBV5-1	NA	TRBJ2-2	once	CASSSRRTARLNTGELFF	TGCGCCAGCAGCTCCCGTCGGACAGCCCGTCTGAACACCGGGGAGCTGTTTTTT
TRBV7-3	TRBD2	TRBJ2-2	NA	CASSLIHGRPGELFF	TGTGCCAGCAGCTTAATCCACGGGAGGCCCGGGGAGCTGTTTTTT
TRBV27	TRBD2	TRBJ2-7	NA	CASSPRPLAGGSYEQYF	TGTGCCAGCAGTCCCCGGCCACTAGCGGGAGGGAGCTACGAGCAGTACTTC
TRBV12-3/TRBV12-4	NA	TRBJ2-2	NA	CASSQWGRELFF	TGTGCCAGCAGCCAATGGGGGCGGGAGCTGTTTTTT
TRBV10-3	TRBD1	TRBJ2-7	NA	CAIRPGTENYEQYF	TGTGCCATCAGGCCCGGGACAGAAAACTACGAGCAGTACTTC
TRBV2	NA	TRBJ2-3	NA	CASSMLQGPTDTQYF	TGTGCCAGCAGCATGTTGCAGGGTCCCACAGATACGCAGTATTTT
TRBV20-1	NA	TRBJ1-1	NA	CSTDYRAEAFF	TGCAGTACCGATTACAGAGCTGAAGCTTTCTTT
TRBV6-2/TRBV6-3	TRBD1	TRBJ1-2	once	CASSDRQGPLYGYTF	TGTGCCAGCAGCGACCGACAGGGACCTCTCTATGGCTACACCTTC
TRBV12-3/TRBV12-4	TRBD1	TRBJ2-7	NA	CASRGTGLTEQYF	TGTGCCAGCAGGGGGACAGGGTTAACCGAGCAGTACTTC
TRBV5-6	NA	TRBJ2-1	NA	CASSLWRVGEQFF	TGTGCCAGCAGCTTGTGGAGGGTTGGTGAGCAGTTCTTC
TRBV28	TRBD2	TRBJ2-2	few	CASSFVLSGRETGELFF	TGTGCCAGCAGTTTCGTCCTGAGCGGGAGAGAGACCGGGGAGCTGTTTTTT
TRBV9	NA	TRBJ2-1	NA	CASSVVGGSGAYNEQFF	TGTGCCAGCAGCGTAGTTGGCGGGTCTGGGGCCTACAATGAGCAGTTCTTC
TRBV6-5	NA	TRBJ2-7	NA	CASSRSLTYEQYF	TGTGCCAGCAGTCGCAGTCTTACCTACGAGCAGTACTTC